Sequencing of this T cell receptor (beta chain) was carried out in a study of control samples from healthy donors and cancer patients. Data came from immunoSEQ multiplex PCR; TCRdb stores just in-frame clones and leaves some out. The data contain 150,000 or so clones, about 93% of them singletons. Germline CDR1 is GTSNPN and CDR2 is SVGIG (reference sequence). V lost 0 bases to trimming and J lost 6 bases; unmatched junction nucleotides: 6. CDR3 length: 14 amino acids. The sequence was collected from a man aged 50 to 60 in good health. The V gene is TRBV30, the J gene TRBJ2-7; 9 bases agree with TRBD2. Sequenced material: blood. The CDR3 DNA is TGTGCCTGGAGTGTATCAAGTAGCGGGAGCGAGCAGTACTTC. This codes for CAWSVSSSGSEQYF.